These 10 T cell receptor beta chains share one sample of origin, sequenced in a study of Graves' ophthalmopathy and Graves' hyperthyroidism. Beta-chain TCR CDR3 regions were amplified from RNA transcripts. HTBI primers were used in a first-round RT-PCR, which preceded a second-round multiplex PCR. TCRdb re-derived calls from the multiplex PCR reads in MiXCR, one entry per CDR3 protein. The repertoire holds about 660,000 distinct CDR3 sequences, with roughly two fifths as singletons. Material: peripheral blood. The receptors were sampled from an adult man with Graves' ophthalmopathy.

Concerning this clonotype itself: A read error is possible here, since a much larger clone lies one base away. The chain carries TRBV5-4 and TRBJ2-7, with no clear D. V was shortened by 0 bases and J by 2 bases, with 9 bases between the two germline ends. Germline values: CDR1 SGHNT, CDR2 YYREEE (reference sequence). The CDR3 is 14 amino acids. CDR3 region: CASSLGPGPYEQYF. The CDR3 DNA reads as TGTGCCAGCAGCTTGGGTCCAGGCCCCTACGAGCAGTACTTC.

This chain joins TRBV19 and TRBJ1-2; D might be TRBD1 (5 bases). The CDR3 runs to 16 residues. CDR1 and CDR2 from the germline V gene are LNHDA and SQIVND (reference sequence). V lost 10 bases, J lost 2 bases, and 23 bases lay in between. CDR3: CATGQGGAGRNYGYTF. CDR3 coding DNA: TGTGCCACCGGTCAAGGCGGGGCAGGGAGGAACTATGGCTACACCTTC.

This clonotype was detected ten times or more. This chain joins TRBV12-3 or TRBV12-4 and TRBJ2-7, with 8 bases identical to TRBD1. J was trimmed by 5 bases and V by 8 bases; bases with no gene match: 8. CDR3 length: 13 residues. In nucleotides, the CDR3 is TGTGCCAGCGGATTAACAGGGGGAAACGAGCAGTACTTC. This gives the protein CASGLTGGNEQYF.

This clonotype was detected many times. The V call is TRBV11-3, the J call TRBJ1-1, with D tentatively TRBD1 (5 bases). CDR3 length equals 18 residues. Germline V gene data show CDR1 as SGHNT and CDR2 as YENEEA. Between the trimmed V and J ends, which lost 0 bases and 1 base, there was a span of 18 bases. The CDR3 is CASSLDWEVGTANTEAFF. The CDR3 DNA follows: TGTGCCAGCAGCTTAGACTGGGAGGTCGGGACGGCGAACACTGAAGCTTTCTTT.

The J gene is TRBJ1-1, the V gene TRBV2; no firm D call. This CDR3 has 13 residues. Per the germline V gene, CDR1 is SNHLY and CDR2 is FYNNEI. Trimming shortened V by 8 bases and J by 1 base, and 11 bases separated the two germline ends. CDR3 amino acids: CASQPEGNTEAFF. CDR3 nucleotide sequence: TGTGCCAGCCAGCCGGAGGGGAACACTGAAGCTTTCTTT.

Only a few counts were recorded for this clonotype. The CDR3 nucleotides are TGTGCCAGCAGCTTATTAGCCGGTAACACTGAAGCTTTCTTT. Translated, it gives CASSLLAGNTEAFF. V usage is TRBV11-3 and J usage is TRBJ1-1; D ambiguous. Between the trimmed V and J ends, which lost 2 bases and 2 bases, there was a span of 9 bases. This CDR3 is 14 amino acids long. The V gene's germline CDR1 is SGHNT and CDR2 YENEEA. Supplemented by reference TRBV11-3 and TRBJ1-1, the full variable domain reads EAGVVQSPRYKIIEKKQPVAFWCNPISGHNTLYWYLQNLGQGPELLIRYENEEAVDDSQLPKDRFSAERLKGVDSTLKIQPAELGDSAVYLCASSLLAGNTEAFFGQGTRLTVV.

J is TRBJ1-5 and V is TRBV10-3; 9 nucleotides line up with TRBD1. CDR1 and CDR2 from the germline V gene are ENHRY and SYGVKD. The CDR3 sequence is 18 residues long. V shed 3 bases, J shed 2 bases, and the junction held 11 bases outside the gene matches. Here the CDR3 DNA reads TGTGCCATCAGTGATGGGACAGGGCGTAGAAGAGGCAATCAGCCCCAGCATTTT. This encodes CAISDGTGRRRGNQPQHF.

The table lists this clonotype with a few counts. The chain couples TRBV10-3 to TRBJ2-2; a weak D match, TRBD1 (7 bases). The CDR3 runs to 16 residues. The ends were cut back, 2 bases at V and 7 bases at J, with 17 bases in the middle. CDR1 and CDR2 (germline): ENHRY, SYGVKD. The CDR3 loop is CAISEPLRQGGGELFF. DNA of the CDR3: TGTGCCATCAGTGAGCCTCTAAGACAGGGAGGCGGGGAGCTGTTTTTT.

This clonotype was recorded many times. This sequence joins TRBV19 and TRBJ1-1; D is undetermined. Germline CDR1 is LNHDA and CDR2 is SQIVND (reference sequence). This CDR3 comprises 15 residues. The V end was cut by 7 bases, the J end by 0 bases, with 15 bases between. The CDR3 here is CASKFGLGVNTEAFF. The CDR3 DNA sequence: TGTGCCAGTAAATTCGGGTTGGGCGTGAACACTGAAGCTTTCTTT.

This clonotype has ten or more counts. The chain employs TRBV24-1 and TRBJ2-5, with D possibly TRBD1 on 6 matching bases. Germline CDR1 is KGHDR and CDR2 is SFDVKD. V was shortened by 3 bases and J by 5 bases, with 15 bases between the two germline ends. This CDR3 region has 15 residues. CDR3: CATSDKSGAVETQYF. The CDR3 DNA reads TGTGCCACCAGTGATAAATCAGGGGCGGTGGAGACCCAGTACTTC.